The 24 T cell receptor beta chains below were found in one sample sequenced in a study of tumor and adjacent non-tumor tissue in lung cancer. No cell sorting was done before RNA was extracted from the tissue. The normal lung tissue was taken more than 3 cm from the tumor edge. TCRbeta libraries were built with three rounds of nested PCR, modified from ARM-PCR. MiXCR, run by TCRdb on the multiplex PCR reads, gives a single entry per CDR3 protein. The data contain some 100,000 distinct CDR3 sequences, roughly three fifths of them singletons. Sequences were obtained from distant non-tumor lung tissue. The origin of the receptors is a man in his 60s with non-small cell lung cancer.

This clonotype was found a few times. The V gene is TRBV20-1, the J gene TRBJ2-4, with 9 bases that match TRBD2. The V gene's germline CDR1 is DFQATT and CDR2 SNEGSKA (reference sequence). V lost 6 bases, J lost 9 bases, and 12 bases stayed unmatched. The CDR3 is made up of 14 amino acids. The CDR3, as DNA: TGCAGTGCCACGCGGGTAGCGGGAGCAATCATTCAGTACTTC. Its protein is CSATRVAGAIIQYF.

This clonotype was observed a few times. This chain connects TRBV5-1 to TRBJ2-1; 8 nucleotides line up with TRBD1. The CDR3 is 14 residues long. After removal of 4 bases from V and 4 bases from J, the junction contained 4 bases not matched to a gene. Germline assignment: CDR1 SGHRS and CDR2 YFSETQ. The CDR3 region is CASSKTGVYNEQFF. As DNA, the CDR3 is TGCGCCAGCAGCAAGACAGGGGTATACAATGAGCAGTTCTTC.

V is TRBV11-3 and J is TRBJ2-1; TRBD2 matches at 8 bases. This CDR3 region has 16 residues. The germline CDR1 and CDR2 sequences are SGHNT and YENEEA. V lost 5 bases to trimming and J lost 5 bases; unmatched junction nucleotides: 11. This CDR3 is CASSPCSGAGDNEQFF. In nucleotides, the CDR3 is TGTGCCAGCAGCCCATGTTCGGGAGCGGGGGACAATGAGCAGTTCTTC.

For this clonotype: The conserved closing phenylalanine or tryptophan is absent in this CDR3, likely reflecting a read error. This sequence joins TRBV10-2 and TRBJ1-4; 8 bases are a match to TRBD1. CDR3 size: 16 residues. Germline V CDR1 and CDR2: WSHSY, SAAADI. Here the CDR3 reads CVSSDQGARVGEKLFL. As DNA, the CDR3 is TGCGTCAGCAGTGACCAGGGGGCGCGGGTTGGTGAAAAACTGTTTCTT.

This clonotype was seen repeatedly, ten times or more. This chain joins TRBV20-1 and TRBJ2-3; 15 nucleotides match TRBD2. In germline, CDR1 is DFQATT, CDR2 SNEGSKA (reference sequence). Trimming cost V 5 bases and J 5 bases; bases outside gene matches: 8. The CDR3 length is 16 residues. The DNA for the CDR3 is TGCAGTGCTGGGGGACCGGGACTAGCGGGGGGAGATACGCAGTATTTT. This translates into CSAGGPGLAGGDTQYF.

This clonotype was observed once. At one of its ends the junction is not consistent with the germline gene, which may arise from a read error. The chain carries TRBV12-3 or TRBV12-4 and TRBJ2-1, with 7 positions matching TRBD1. This CDR3 spans 13 amino acids. CDR3 in DNA: TGTGTCAGCAGCTTGACAGGGATAAATGAGCAGTTCTTC. Protein: CVSSLTGINEQFF.

Points on this clonotype: The junction does not match germline at one end; this may be a read error. V is TRBV4-1 and J is TRBJ2-2; D is uncertain. Germline-derived CDR1 and CDR2 are MGHRA and YSYEKL. This CDR3 has 17 residues. CDR3 loop: CASSQEYRWKNTRELFF. The DNA of the CDR3 is TGCGCCAGCAGCCAAGAGTATCGCTGGAAGAACACCAGGGAGCTGTTTTTT.

Regarding this clonotype: A read error may explain this, as a much larger clone is one base away. The chain is built from TRBV6-1 and TRBJ2-1; 8 bases are a match to TRBD2. Germline lookup yields CDR1 MNHNS and CDR2 SASEGT. The CDR3 totals 17 residues. The V gene end was trimmed by 6 bases and the J gene end by 4 bases; junction bases not matched to a gene: 14. The CDR3 loop reads CASRRGGSSGVYNEQFF. As DNA, the CDR3 is TGTGCCAGCAGGAGGGGGGGAAGTAGCGGGGTTTACAATGAGCAGTTCTTC.

The CDR3 bases are TGTGCCAGCAGCTTAGTCCGTGGCATCTATAATTCACCCCTCCACTTT. Translation: CASSLVRGIYNSPLHF. This sequence joins TRBV7-9 and TRBJ1-6; D gene uncertain. Germline values: CDR1 SEHNR, CDR2 FQNEAQ (reference sequence). This CDR3 is built from 16 residues. The germline V and J ends were trimmed by 1 base and 3 bases, with 10 bases remaining between them.

This clonotype was counted many times. Relative to the germline gene, one junction end is altered; a read error may explain this. This chain links TRBV5-1 with TRBJ2-5; D gene unclear. Germline loops: CDR1 SGHRS, CDR2 YFSETQ. CDR3 length: 11 residues. CDR3 nucleotides: TGCGCCAGCACCTTGGAAGAGACCCAGTACTTC. Amino acid sequence: CASTLEETQYF. The whole variable domain, filled in from reference TRBV5-1 and TRBJ2-5, reads KAGVTQTPRYLIKTRGQQVTLSCSPISGHRSVSWYQQTPGQGLQFLFEYFSETQRNKGNFPGRFSGRQFSNSRSEMNVSTLELGDSALYLCASTLEETQYFGPGTRLLVL.

About this clonotype: A much larger clone differs from this one at a single base, so this may be a read error. The chain uses TRBV6-1 and TRBJ1-1, with no clear D. The CDR3 extends over 13 amino acids. The germline CDR1 and CDR2 sequences are MNHNS and SASEGT. In DNA form, the CDR3 reads TGTGCCAACAGTGAGTGGCAGAACACTGAAGCTTTCTTT. It encodes CANSEWQNTEAFF.

As to this clonotype: Being one base from a much bigger clone, this may be a read error. The conserved phenylalanine or tryptophan is not found at the CDR3 terminus, so this likely reflects a read error. This chain connects TRBV7-8 to TRBJ2-3; D tentatively reads TRBD1 or TRBD2 (5 bases each). V lost 1 base and J 5 bases, leaving 10 bases between the germline ends. Germline-derived CDR1 and CDR2 are SGHVS and FQNEAQ. The CDR3 length is 14 residues. The CDR3 nucleotides are TGTGCCAGCAGCTTAGGGGGGATTGGAGATACGCAGTATTCT. It specifies CASSLGGIGDTQYS.

The sample holds a few counts of this clonotype. The chain couples TRBV11-2 to TRBJ2-7; tentatively, D is TRBD1 (5 bases). CDR3 length: 15 amino acids. Germline CDR1 and CDR2: SGHAT and FQNNGV. Trimming took 2 bases from V and 5 from J, leaving 16 bases between them. CDR3 DNA: TGTGCCAGCAGCTTACTAATATCAGGGTGCAACGAGCAGTACTTC. Translation gives CASSLLISGCNEQYF.

The rearrangement links TRBV29-1 to TRBJ1-1; D is possibly TRBD1 (6 bases). The CDR3 contains 16 residues. Trimming removed 8 bases from V and 8 bases from J, with 30 bases in between. Germline assignment: CDR1 SQVTM and CDR2 ANQGSEA. The CDR3 nucleotides are TGCAGCATTGCTGATTTCGGGGGGGGGCTCTTGACCGAAGCTTTCTTT. Its translation: CSIADFGGGLLTEAFF.

The table lists this clonotype with a few counts. The chain is built from TRBV20-1 and TRBJ2-4, with a possible D match to TRBD2 (6 bases). V lost 0 bases, J lost 0 bases, and 21 bases lay in between. This CDR3 spans 19 amino acids. Looked up from germline, CDR1 is DFQATT and CDR2 is SNEGSKA (reference sequence). The CDR3 reads CSARDQVSRRGLAKNIQYF. The CDR3 DNA sequence: TGCAGTGCTAGAGATCAGGTGTCCCGGCGGGGCCTAGCCAAAAACATTCAGTACTTC.

This chain links TRBV6-5 with TRBJ2-7; 11 bases map to TRBD2. The CDR3 contains 17 residues. Trimming took 7 bases from V and 4 from J; bases not matched to a gene: 15. The V gene's germline CDR1 is MNHEY and CDR2 SVGAGI. The CDR3 protein is CASTLLAGGEMQYEQYF. The DNA of the CDR3 is TGTGCCAGCACCCTTCTAGCGGGGGGCGAAATGCAGTACGAGCAGTACTTC.

This clonotype ranks as medium-sized (0.01 to 0.1%). The chain links TRBV11-2 to TRBJ2-3; D is tentatively TRBD1 or TRBD2 (6 bases each). Trimming removed 1 base at V and 4 bases at J, with 12 bases between. Germline assignment: CDR1 SGHAT and CDR2 FQNNGV. The CDR3 is 15 amino acids. Here the CDR3 reads CASSLAGASADTQYF. The CDR3 DNA follows: TGTGCCAGCAGCTTAGCGGGGGCCAGCGCAGATACGCAGTATTTT.

This clonotype was counted only a few times. This may stem from a read error, because a much larger clone lies one nucleotide away. The V gene is TRBV6-1, the J gene TRBJ2-7; 11 bases agree with TRBD2. The CDR3 totals 17 residues. Germline V gene sequence: CDR1 MNHNS, CDR2 SASEGT. CDR3 DNA sequence: TGTGCCAACAGTGGGGGGACTAGCGGATATTACTCCTACGAGCAGTACTTC. As protein: CANSGGTSGYYSYEQYF.

In the case of this clonotype: With a much larger clone just one base away, this may be a read error. This chain joins TRBV5-4 and TRBJ2-3, with D perhaps TRBD2 (7 bases). CDR1 SGHNT and CDR2 YYREEE come from the germline V gene (reference sequence). The CDR3 runs to 15 residues. DNA of the CDR3: TGTACCAGCAGCTTTAGGGGGGGGCCCGAAGATACGCAGTATTTT. The encoded protein is CTSSFRGGPEDTQYF. Drawing the rest from reference TRBV5-4 and TRBJ2-3, the complete variable domain is ETGVTQSPTHLIKTRGQQVTLRCSSQSGHNTVSWYQQALGQGPQFIFQYYREEENGRGNFPPRFSGLQFPNYSSELNVNALELDDSALYLCTSSFRGGPEDTQYFGPGTRLTVL.

With regard to this clonotype: A much bigger clone sits one base away, suggesting this may be a read error. The CDR3 spells CASSDRGQSYGQYF. CDR3 coding DNA: TGTGCCAGCAGTGACCGGGGACAGTCCTACGGGCAGTACTTC. The chain couples TRBV6-1 to TRBJ2-7, with 7 bases that match TRBD1. The germline V gene encodes CDR1 MNHNS and CDR2 SASEGT. The CDR3 is 14 residues long.

This clonotype was picked up a small number of times. With a much larger clone just one base away, this may be a read error. V is TRBV5-5 and J is TRBJ1-4; maybe TRBD1 (6 bases). Germline values: CDR1 SGHKS, CDR2 YYEKEE (reference sequence). The CDR3 sequence is 15 residues long. DNA of the CDR3: TGTGCCAGCGGAATGAGCTCAGGGGCTTATGAAAAACTGGTTTTT. This codes for CASGMSSGAYEKLVF.

This clonotype was recorded at least ten times. The chain joins TRBV20-1 to TRBJ2-7, with 8 bases lining up with TRBD2. The CDR3 runs 13 residues. Germline loops: CDR1 DFQATT, CDR2 SNEGSKA (reference sequence). V dropped 2 bases and J dropped 6; count of bases not matched to a gene: 6. The CDR3 loop is CSARRSGTSEQYF. DNA of the CDR3: TGCAGTGCTAGAAGATCCGGGACTAGCGAGCAGTACTTC.

With respect to this clonotype: Compared with germline, one end of the junction differs, possibly owing to a read error. CDR3 DNA: TGCGACAGCAGCCAAGGGAGGGGGCCTGGAGGAAACACCTTATATTTT. Translation gives CDSSQGRGPGGNTLYF. The rearrangement links TRBV4-1 to TRBJ1-3, with TRBD1 identical over 7 bases. The CDR3 is 16 amino acids. Germline-derived CDR1 and CDR2 are MGHRA and YSYEKL.

The CDR3 here is CASSSWTANTGELFF. CDR3 nucleotide sequence: TGTGCCAGCAGCTCCTGGACGGCGAACACCGGGGAGCTGTTTTTT. The chain recombines TRBV7-6 with TRBJ2-2; the D is unclear. Per the germline V gene, CDR1 is SGHVS and CDR2 is FNYEAQ. This CDR3 contains 15 residues. Trimming removed 4 bases from V and 0 bases from J, with 9 bases in between.